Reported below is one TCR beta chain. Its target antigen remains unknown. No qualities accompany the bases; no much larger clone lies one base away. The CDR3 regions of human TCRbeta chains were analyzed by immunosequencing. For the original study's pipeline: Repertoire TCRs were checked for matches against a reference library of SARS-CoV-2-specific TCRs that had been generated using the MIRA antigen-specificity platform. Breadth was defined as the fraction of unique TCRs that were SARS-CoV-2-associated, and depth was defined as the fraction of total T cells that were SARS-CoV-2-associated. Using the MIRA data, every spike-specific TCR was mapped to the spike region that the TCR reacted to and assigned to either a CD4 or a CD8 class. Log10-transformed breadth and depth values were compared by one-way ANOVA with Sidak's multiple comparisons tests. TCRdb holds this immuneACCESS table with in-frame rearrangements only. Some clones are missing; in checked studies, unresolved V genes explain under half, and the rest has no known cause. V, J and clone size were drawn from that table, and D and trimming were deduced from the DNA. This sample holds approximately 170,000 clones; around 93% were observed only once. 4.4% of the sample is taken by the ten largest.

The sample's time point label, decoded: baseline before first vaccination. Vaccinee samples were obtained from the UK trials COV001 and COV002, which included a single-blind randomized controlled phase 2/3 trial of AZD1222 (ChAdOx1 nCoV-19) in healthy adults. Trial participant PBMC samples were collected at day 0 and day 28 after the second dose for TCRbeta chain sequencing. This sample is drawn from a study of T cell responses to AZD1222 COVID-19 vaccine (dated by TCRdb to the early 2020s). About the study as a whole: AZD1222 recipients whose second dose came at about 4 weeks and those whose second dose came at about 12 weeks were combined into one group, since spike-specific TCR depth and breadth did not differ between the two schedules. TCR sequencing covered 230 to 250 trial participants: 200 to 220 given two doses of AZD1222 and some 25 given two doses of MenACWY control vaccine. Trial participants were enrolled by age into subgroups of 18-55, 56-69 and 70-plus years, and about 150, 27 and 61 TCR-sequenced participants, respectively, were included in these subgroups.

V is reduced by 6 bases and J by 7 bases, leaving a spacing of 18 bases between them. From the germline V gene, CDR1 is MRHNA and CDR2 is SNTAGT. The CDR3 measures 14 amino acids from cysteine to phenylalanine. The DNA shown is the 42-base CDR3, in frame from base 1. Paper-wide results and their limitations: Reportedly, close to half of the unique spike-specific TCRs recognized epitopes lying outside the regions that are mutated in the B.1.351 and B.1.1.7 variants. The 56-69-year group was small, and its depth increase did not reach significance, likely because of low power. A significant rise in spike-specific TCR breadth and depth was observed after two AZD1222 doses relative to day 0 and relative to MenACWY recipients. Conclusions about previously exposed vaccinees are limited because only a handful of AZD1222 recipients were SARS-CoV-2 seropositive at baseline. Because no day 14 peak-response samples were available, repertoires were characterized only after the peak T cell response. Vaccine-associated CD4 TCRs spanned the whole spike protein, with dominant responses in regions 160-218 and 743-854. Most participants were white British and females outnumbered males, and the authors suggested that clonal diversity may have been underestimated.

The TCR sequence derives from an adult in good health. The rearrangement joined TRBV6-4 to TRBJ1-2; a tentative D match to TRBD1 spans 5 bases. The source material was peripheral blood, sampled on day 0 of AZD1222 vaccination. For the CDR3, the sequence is CASSRRDGAGGYTF. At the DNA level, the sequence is TGTGCCAGCAGCAGGAGGGACGGGGCGGGTGGCTACACCTTC.